This T cell receptor beta chain is from a study of somatic mutations in cytotoxic T cells in rheumatoid arthritis. Study findings and constraints: Between rheumatoid arthritis patients and age-matched healthy controls, CD8+ T-cell clonality showed no significant difference. An increase in CD8+ clonality with age was seen in rheumatoid arthritis patients but not in healthy controls. Unidentified antigens were the targets of the expanded CD8+ clones.

As for this clone: Its antigen is unknown.

Libraries were prepared by immunoSEQ multiplex PCR; TCRdb keeps only in-frame clonotypes and omits some of them. The top ten clones hold around 4.8% of a sample with about 17,000 clones, about 83% of them seen once. Sequencing used CD8+ T cells sorted from blood. This receptor was identified in an adult with rheumatoid arthritis.

The CDR3 sequence: CASGGSGLNEQFF. CDR3 DNA: TGTGCCAGCGGCGGTAGCGGCCTCAATGAGCAGTTCTTC. The V gene is TRBV9, the J gene TRBJ2-1; TRBD2 is a possible D gene (6 bases). The CDR3 runs to 13 residues. With 7 bases removed from V and 6 bases from J, the gap between germline ends came to 14 bases. The germline V gene encodes CDR1 SGDLS and CDR2 YYNGEE.